This T cell receptor (beta chain) derives from a study of beta chain features in type 1 diabetes (dated by TCRdb to about 2018). In terms of the full investigation: Mean age, gender distribution, total cell number and subset yield were not different between patients and healthy donors. A total of some 100,000,000 sorted cells were examined across all samples, and a strong correlation was observed between cell number per subset and RNA yield. In the study, TCRB repertoires of sorted circulating CD4+ T cell subsets from recently diagnosed type 1 diabetes patients were compared with those of matched healthy donors. Regulatory and stem cell-like memory subsets were obtained from only 8 patients and about eight healthy donors, while naive and central memory subsets were obtained from all 30 or so donors.

For this chain, trimming is 11 bases at the V end and 1 base at the J end, and the number of junction bases without a gene match is 10. The CDR3 runs 15 amino acids, cysteine and phenylalanine included. Only the CDR3 DNA stays, 45 bases, in frame from base 1. The germline V gene supplies CDR1 MDHEN and CDR2 SYDVKM. Overall study results and their limits: Shorter templates might be favored by PCR, yet because patient and control samples were amplified and corrected together, any such skew would affect both groups equally. Because the HLA sub-analyses included only small numbers of individuals, any influence of HLA type on TCRB rearrangement was left unresolved. Type 1 diabetes patients showed a moderate but significant shortening of TCRB CDR3 length in all four CD4+ subsets. Patients with type 1 diabetes made fewer insertions and deleted more nucleotides at VDJ recombination sites, implying thymic rearrangement abnormalities. Naive, central memory and regulatory TCRB repertoires appeared to be more similar among patients than among healthy donors. Because cDNA was sequenced instead of genomic DNA, activated cells with high expression could be over-represented, although the groups did not differ in activation or CD3 levels.

A single peripheral blood draw of about 116 mL on average was collected from each donor into heparinised tubes. A BD FACSAria II was used to sort naive, central memory, regulatory and stem cell-like memory CD4+ T cells with a panel that included CD45RO, CCR7, CD25, CD127, CD95 and CD27. All sorted populations exceeded 95% purity. PBMCs were isolated right away by Lymphoprep density gradient centrifugation and were stained directly, without culture. To minimize batch effects, samples were stained and sorted in pairs, one healthy donor with one patient per experiment. Concerning this clone itself: No antigen is known for it. No qualities accompany the bases; no much larger clone lies one base away.

All of the isolated RNA was reverse transcribed with the High Capacity cDNA Reverse Transcription Kit, so expressed TCRB transcripts were sequenced. Deep immunoSEQ sequencing was applied to naive, central memory and regulatory T cell samples, giving an average of roughly 3.6 million total reads per sample. Sorted cells were lysed in RLT buffer and RNA was extracted with DNase-treated RNeasy Micro or Mini kits, depending on cell number. Each cell subset was processed separately to prevent cross-contamination, with patient and healthy donor samples processed together. The immunoSEQ multiplex PCR was used to amplify TCRB sequences from cDNA, yielding 87-bp fragments that span the CDR3 region. The amplicons were sequenced using the Illumina HiSeq platform. The authors' analysis ran thus. PCR bias was computationally corrected using synthetic template baselines, reads within Hamming distance 2 were collapsed, and singletons that could not be merged were discarded. By aligning reads against IMGT, V, D and J genes, CDR3 length, and insertions or deletions at six rearrangement sites were assigned. Clonotype counts were normalized to sorted cell number within each subset before computing true diversity and Gini coefficients with the tcR R package. The overlap coefficient, calculated on TCRB nucleotide sequences, was used to measure repertoire sharing. TCRdb carries this immuneACCESS record with in-frame sequences only. Its versions omit some clonotypes, under half of them owing to an unresolved V gene in the studies checked, with the rest unexplained. V and J calls and clone size are copied from that table; D and trimming were computed from the DNA. This sample is represented by approximately 100,000 clones; 28% of them were singletons. Together, the top ten hold more than 0.5% of the sample.

This clonotype originated in a woman under 30 with type 1 diabetes. Sequencing was done on a sample of central memory CD4+ T cells from blood. This chain joins TRBV28 to TRBJ2-4, and TRBD2 aligns with 8 junction nucleotides. The base sequence is TGTGCCGCGGTGGCTAGCGGGTCCGCCAAAAACATTCAGTACTTC. This codes for CAAVASGSAKNIQYF.